These 26 T cell receptor beta chains were sequenced from one sample in a study of T cells in Graves' hyperthyroidism and ophthalmopathy. Amplified TCR beta CDR3 regions derived from RNA transcripts. Primed by the HTBI set, a first-round RT-PCR was run on the TCR CDR3. TCRdb re-analysed the multiplex PCR reads in MiXCR, keeping a single row per CDR3 protein. The sample consists of around 600,000 distinct CDR3 sequences, approximately 42% of them appearing once. Sequences were obtained from peripheral blood or thyroid tissue (not recorded which). These receptors all come from an adult man with Graves' disease, either hyperthyroidism or ophthalmopathy (not recorded which).

Many counts were recorded for this clonotype. The chain carries TRBV7-8 and TRBJ1-1, with unresolved D. CDR1 and CDR2 (germline): SGHVS, FQNEAQ. The CDR3 has 14 residues. V was shortened by 1 base and J by 4 bases, with 10 bases between the two germline ends. The CDR3 DNA follows: TGTGCCAGCAGCTTAGTTGAGGTCGGCACTGAAGCTTTCTTT. This codes for CASSLVEVGTEAFF.

The chain joins TRBV12-3 or TRBV12-4 to TRBJ1-1, with TRBD1 as a possible D gene (6 bases). This CDR3 region has 13 residues. Trimming left V 7 bases short and J 5 bases short, with 14 bases between. Written as DNA, the CDR3 is TGTGCCAGCACTATCCGGGACAAAACTGAAGCTTTCTTT. It encodes CASTIRDKTEAFF.

This clonotype was counted at least ten times. The rearrangement uses TRBV2 and TRBJ1-6; D uncertain. There are 10 residues in the CDR3. CDR1 and CDR2 (germline): SNHLY, FYNNEI. Trimming left V 6 bases short and J 14 bases short, with 8 bases between. CDR3 region: CASRGGALHF. For the CDR3, the DNA is TGTGCCAGCAGGGGTGGGGCCCTCCACTTT. Together with reference TRBV2 and TRBJ1-6, the CDR3 gives the full variable domain: EPEVTQTPSHQVTQMGQEVILRCVPISNHLYFYWYRQILGQKVEFLVSFYNNEISEKSEIFDDQFSVERPDGSNFTLKIRSTKLEDSAMYFCASRGGALHFGNGTRLTVT.

Regarding this clonotype: A much larger clone lies one base from this, so it may be a read error. The chain is built from TRBV5-5 and TRBJ1-2; D unclear. The V and J ends lost 2 bases and 5 bases respectively, with 13 bases between them. Per germline, CDR1 SGHKS and CDR2 YYEKEE (reference sequence). The CDR3 sequence is 14 residues long. Written as DNA, the CDR3 is TGTGCCAGCAGCTTTGGTGGTATGACTTATGGCTACACCTTC. This codes for CASSFGGMTYGYTF. Based on the CDR3 plus reference TRBV5-5 and TRBJ1-2, the full variable domain is DAGVTQSPTHLIKTRGQQVTLRCSPISGHKSVSWYQQVLGQGPQFIFQYYEKEERGRGNFPDRFSARQFPNYSSELNVNALLLGDSALYLCASSFGGMTYGYTFGSGTRLTVV.

This clonotype was seen a handful of times. CDR3 coding DNA: TGTGCCAGCAGCTTATCCCCACGACCAACCGACAGGACCTGGGGGGAGCTGTTTTTT. Protein sequence: CASSLSPRPTDRTWGELFF. The chain joins TRBV7-3 to TRBJ2-2; the D gene is possibly TRBD1 (6 bases). Germline V gene lookup returns CDR1 SGHTA and CDR2 FQGTGA. This CDR3 is built from 19 residues. V was pared by 2 bases and J by 8 bases, with 27 bases between.

The rearrangement links TRBV6-1 to TRBJ2-7, with 10 bases fitting TRBD1. The CDR3 contains 14 residues. V gave up 3 bases and J gave up 5 bases; unmatched junction bases: 4. Germline V gene sequence: CDR1 MNHNS, CDR2 SASEGT. As DNA, the CDR3 is TGTGCCAGCAGTGAGACAGGGGGCGGCCACGAGCAGTACTTC. Residues: CASSETGGGHEQYF.

This clonotype was picked up many times. The gene calls are TRBV29-1 and TRBJ1-2; tentatively, D is TRBD1 (6 bases). The CDR3 extends over 15 amino acids. Trimming cost V 6 bases and J 1 base, with 18 bases left between them. CDR1 is SQVTM and CDR2 is ANQGSEA in the germline V gene. The CDR3 region has the DNA TGCAGCGTCGTGGGACAATTCACCTATAACTATGGCTACACCTTC. Protein product: CSVVGQFTYNYGYTF.

The chain couples TRBV12-3 or TRBV12-4 to TRBJ1-3, with D possibly being TRBD1 (5 bases). Trimming stripped 0 bases from V and 0 bases from J, with 12 bases between. There are 17 residues in the CDR3. CDR3 amino acids: CASSLALQGNSGNTIYF. The CDR3 DNA sequence: TGTGCCAGCAGTTTAGCGCTTCAGGGCAACTCTGGAAACACCATATATTTT.

This clonotype occurred many times. This rearrangement joins TRBV7-7 to TRBJ1-3; unclear D gene. The CDR3 has 14 residues. Germline V gene data show CDR1 as SSHAT and CDR2 as FNYEAQ (reference sequence). CDR3 DNA: TGTGCTAGCCGACGGCCCGCCTCTGGAAACACCATATATTTT. Its translation is CASRRPASGNTIYF.

Worth noting for this clonotype: At one end, the junction sequence differs from germline, possibly due to a read error. The chain recombines TRBV7-9 with TRBJ2-7; 7 bases line up with TRBD2. CDR1 and CDR2 (germline): SEHNR, FQNEAQ (reference sequence). This CDR3 comprises 15 residues. Here the CDR3 DNA reads TGCGCCAGCAGCCACCAGCCGGGACTATCCTACGAGCAGTACTTC. Translation: CASSHQPGLSYEQYF.

This clonotype was counted at least ten times. The chain uses TRBV12-3 or TRBV12-4 and TRBJ1-2, with D maybe TRBD1 (6 bases). Trimming cost V 6 bases and J 4 bases, with 15 bases left between them. This CDR3 spans 14 amino acids. CDR3 in DNA: TGTGCCAGCAGCTCACAGGGCCTGGGCTATGGCTACACCTTC. It specifies CASSSQGLGYGYTF.

In its sample, this clonotype was seen once. The J gene is TRBJ1-5, the V gene TRBV20-1; the match to TRBD1 covers 9 bases. Germline lookup yields CDR1 DFQATT and CDR2 SNEGSKA (reference sequence). The length of the CDR3 is 15 residues. In DNA, the CDR3 is TGCAGGGGGACAGGGAGAGGATATAGCAATCAGCCCCAGCATTTT. This encodes CRGTGRGYSNQPQHF.

The chain uses TRBV7-9 and TRBJ1-2; D ambiguous. This CDR3 is 15 amino acids long. Between the trimmed V and J ends, which lost 5 bases and 5 bases, there was a span of 18 bases. The germline gives CDR1 SEHNR, CDR2 FQNEAQ (reference sequence). This CDR3 is CASSQVLSARYGYTF. CDR3 DNA sequence: TGTGCCAGCAGCCAAGTCCTTTCGGCGCGTTATGGCTACACCTTC.

About this clonotype itself: One end of the junction does not line up with germline, which may come from a read error. The genes are TRBV24-1 and TRBJ1-5; D uncertain. The CDR3 spans 14 residues. Per the germline V gene, CDR1 is KGHDR and CDR2 is SFDVKD. CDR3 residues: CATIDLGSNQPQHF. CDR3 bases: TGTGCCACCATTGATTTAGGGTCCAATCAGCCCCAGCATTTT.

This clonotype appeared many times. The V gene is TRBV2, the J gene TRBJ2-2, with a weak D call TRBD2 (6 bases). The V gene lost 8 bases and the J gene lost 3 bases, with 13 bases spanning the gap. The CDR3 length is 14 residues. Germline CDR1 is SNHLY and CDR2 is FYNNEI. CDR3 in amino acids: CASSGLGDTGELFF. Here the CDR3 DNA reads TGTGCCAGCTCGGGACTCGGGGACACCGGGGAGCTGTTTTTT.

The sample holds many counts of this clonotype. CDR3 coding DNA: TGTGCCAGCAGCTTAGGTCGACTAGCGGGTTACGAGCAGTACTTC. This codes for CASSLGRLAGYEQYF. V gene TRBV7-2 combines with J gene TRBJ2-7; 10 bases are a match to TRBD2. This CDR3 is built from 15 residues. The trim removed 1 base at V and 4 bases at J, leaving 4 bases unmatched. The V gene's germline CDR1 is SGHTA and CDR2 FQGNSA. The full variable domain, with the rest looked up from reference TRBV7-2 and TRBJ2-7, is GAGVSQSPSNKVTEKGKDVELRCDPISGHTALYWYRQSLGQGLEFLIYFQGNSAPDKSGLPSDRFSAERTGGSVSTLTIQRTQQEDSAVYLCASSLGRLAGYEQYFGPGTRLTVT.

The V gene is TRBV7-9, the J gene TRBJ2-7; TRBD2 matches 7 bases. Germline lookup yields CDR1 SEHNR and CDR2 FQNEAQ (reference sequence). This CDR3 has 15 residues. V was pared by 5 bases and J by 2 bases, with 9 bases of the junction left unmatched. As DNA, the CDR3 is TGTGCCAGCAGCCTAGGTGATGCGGGAGCCTACGAGCAGTACTTC. Translation: CASSLGDAGAYEQYF.

This clonotype appeared many times. V and J are TRBV24-1 and TRBJ1-1; D not resolved. Per germline, CDR1 KGHDR and CDR2 SFDVKD. With 6 bases removed from V and 5 bases from J, the gap between germline ends came to 6 bases. This CDR3 is 11 amino acids long. The CDR3 loop is CATSRGTEAFF. The DNA of the CDR3 is TGTGCCACCAGTAGAGGGACTGAAGCTTTCTTT.

The V call is TRBV7-6, the J call TRBJ2-3; D might be TRBD2 (5 bases). This CDR3 has 16 amino acids. Germline assignment: CDR1 SGHVS and CDR2 FNYEAQ. V lost 1 base, J lost 4 bases, and 15 bases lay in between. The CDR3 reads CASSLGSSLRADTQYF. The DNA for the CDR3 is TGTGCCAGCAGCTTAGGATCTAGCCTCCGGGCAGATACGCAGTATTTT.

V is TRBV20-1 and J is TRBJ2-7, with 8 bases aligning to TRBD1. The CDR3 contains 15 residues. After removal of 0 bases from V and 1 base from J, the junction contained 5 bases not matched to a gene. The germline V gene has CDR1 DFQATT and CDR2 SNEGSKA (reference sequence). This CDR3 reads CSARDGGQASYEQYF. DNA for the CDR3: TGCAGTGCTAGAGATGGGGGACAGGCTTCCTACGAGCAGTACTTC.

The V gene is TRBV25-1, the J gene TRBJ1-3, with D unresolved. CDR1 is MGHDK and CDR2 is SYGVNS in the germline V gene. This CDR3 comprises 16 residues. Trimming took off 6 bases at V and 0 bases at J, with 15 bases between the two ends. The CDR3 protein is CASSLSTANSGNTIYF. The CDR3 DNA is TGTGCCAGCAGCTTGTCTACCGCGAACTCTGGAAACACCATATATTTT.

As DNA, the CDR3 is TGTGCCATCAGCGCGGACAGGGTGGCTGGCTACACCTTC. Its translation: CAISADRVAGYTF. The chain couples TRBV10-3 to TRBJ1-2; 8 bases map to TRBD1. Germline values: CDR1 ENHRY, CDR2 SYGVKD. The V gene end was trimmed by 6 bases and the J gene end by 7 bases; junction bases not matched to a gene: 7. The CDR3 runs to 13 residues.

V gene TRBV9 combines with J gene TRBJ2-7; unclear D gene. Trimming removed 0 bases at V and 0 bases at J, with 4 bases between. The CDR3 runs 13 residues. Germline CDR1 is SGDLS and CDR2 is YYNGEE. CDR3: CASSVGCSYEQYF. The CDR3 DNA reads as TGTGCCAGCAGCGTAGGGTGCTCCTACGAGCAGTACTTC.

The V and J genes are TRBV14 and TRBJ1-4, with D possibly matching TRBD1 (6 bases). The germline CDR1 and CDR2 sequences are SGHDN and FVKESK. The CDR3 extends over 16 amino acids. V lost 3 bases to trimming and J lost 4 bases, with 15 bases between them. The CDR3 loop reads CASSQTRGHHNEKLFF. In DNA form, the CDR3 reads TGTGCCAGCAGCCAGACCCGGGGACATCATAATGAAAAACTGTTTTTT.

J is TRBJ1-2 and V is TRBV29-1; no clear D gene. Germline V gene sequence: CDR1 SQVTM, CDR2 ANQGSEA. V was clipped by 8 bases and J by 5 bases, with 9 bases between them. This CDR3 comprises 10 residues. The CDR3 DNA reads as TGCAGCTCTGAAGTATATGGCTACACCTTC. Residues: CSSEVYGYTF.

This sequence joins TRBV7-2 and TRBJ1-4; D is unresolved. There are 15 residues in the CDR3. The germline CDR1 and CDR2 sequences are SGHTA and FQGNSA. With 1 base removed from V and 6 bases from J, the gap between germline ends came to 12 bases. CDR3 loop: CASSLVHRGDEKLFF. CDR3 DNA sequence: TGTGCCAGCAGCTTAGTTCATCGCGGGGATGAAAAACTGTTTTTT.